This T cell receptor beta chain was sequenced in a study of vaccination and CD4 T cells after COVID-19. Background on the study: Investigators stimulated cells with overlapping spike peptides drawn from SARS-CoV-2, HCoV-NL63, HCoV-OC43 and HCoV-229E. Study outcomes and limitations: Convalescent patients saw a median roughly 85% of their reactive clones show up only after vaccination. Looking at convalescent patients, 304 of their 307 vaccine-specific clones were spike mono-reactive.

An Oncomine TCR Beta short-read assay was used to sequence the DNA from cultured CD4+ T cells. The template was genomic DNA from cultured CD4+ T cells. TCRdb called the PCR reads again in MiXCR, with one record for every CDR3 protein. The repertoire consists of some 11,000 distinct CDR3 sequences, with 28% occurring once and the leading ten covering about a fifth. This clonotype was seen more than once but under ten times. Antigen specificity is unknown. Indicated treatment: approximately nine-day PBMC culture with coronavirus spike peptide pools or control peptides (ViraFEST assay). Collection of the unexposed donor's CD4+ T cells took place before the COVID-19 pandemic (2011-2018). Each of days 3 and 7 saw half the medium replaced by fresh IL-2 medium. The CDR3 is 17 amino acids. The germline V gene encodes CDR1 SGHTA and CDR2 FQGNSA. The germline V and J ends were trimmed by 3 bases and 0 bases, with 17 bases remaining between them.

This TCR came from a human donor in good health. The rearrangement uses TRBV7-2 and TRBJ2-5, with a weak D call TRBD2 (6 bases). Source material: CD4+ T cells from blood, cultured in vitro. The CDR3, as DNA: TGTGCCAGCAGCTTTTGGGGCCGACGGGGGAACCAAGAGACCCAGTACTTC. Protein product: CASSFWGRRGNQETQYF.